The clone carrying this T cell receptor beta chain was picked up many times. Its antigen is as yet unknown. The CDR3 has 18 amino acids. The germline V gene encodes CDR1 SEHNR and CDR2 FQNEAQ (reference sequence). V lost 8 bases, J lost 0 bases, and 12 bases stayed unmatched. The data stem from a study of beta chain features in type 1 diabetes. The entirety of the isolated RNA underwent reverse transcription, so expressed TCRB transcripts were sequenced. This table comes from immunoSEQ multiplex PCR, and its TCRdb copy is limited to in-frame clones, with some not included. Of about 220,000 clones listed, approximately 11% were seen once; the top ten hold approximately 1.3%. Stem cell-like memory, regulatory, central memory and naive CD4+ cells were sorted via CD45RO/CCR7/CD25/CD127/CD95/CD27. Study-wide findings and caveats: Among all four CD4+ subsets, Type 1 diabetes patients had TCRB CDR3s that were moderately but significantly shorter. Possibly, sequencing cDNA over-represented cells that had high TCR expression levels. Insertions at VDJ junctions were less frequent in type 1 diabetes patients. These patients also deleted more nucleotides at the same junctions.

Sequencing was performed on central memory CD4+ T cells from blood. The origin of this receptor is a man aged 18 to 29 in good health. This chain connects TRBV7-9 to TRBJ2-5; 13 bases are shared with TRBD2. The CDR3 DNA sequence: TGTGCCAGCGACCCCCCGGGGACTAGCGGGGAGTACCAAGAGACCCAGTACTTC. Its protein product is CASDPPGTSGEYQETQYF.